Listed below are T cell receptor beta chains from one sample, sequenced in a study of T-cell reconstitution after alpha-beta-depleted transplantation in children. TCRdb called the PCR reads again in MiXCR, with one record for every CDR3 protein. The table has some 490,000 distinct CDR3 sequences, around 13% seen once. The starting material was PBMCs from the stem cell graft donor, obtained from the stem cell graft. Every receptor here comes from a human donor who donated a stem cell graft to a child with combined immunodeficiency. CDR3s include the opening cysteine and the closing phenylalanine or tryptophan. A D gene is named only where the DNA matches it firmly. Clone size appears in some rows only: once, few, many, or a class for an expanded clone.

CASSLNWEGNQPQHF,TGTGCCAGCAGCTTAAACTGGGAAGGCAATCAGCCCCAGCATTTT,TRBJ1-5,-,TRBV11-2,-
CSALLLGTSGRWDTGELFF,TGCAGCGCTCTCTTACTCGGGACTAGCGGGAGGTGGGACACCGGGGAGCTGTTTTTT,TRBJ2-2,few,TRBV29-1,TRBD2
CATSSSPWDGMYEQFF,TGTGCCACCAGCAGTAGTCCCTGGGACGGCATGTATGAGCAGTTCTTC,TRBJ2-1,-,TRBV15,-
CASSDRDRRTDTQYF,TGTGCCAGCAGCGACCGGGACAGGCGCACAGATACGCAGTATTTT,TRBJ2-3,-,TRBV9,TRBD1
CASSYWLRQGNYGYTF,TGTGCCAGCAGTTACTGGTTGCGACAGGGGAACTATGGCTACACCTTC,TRBJ1-2,few,TRBV6-5,TRBD1
CASSPIKRSLDNEQFF,TGTGCCAGCAGCCCTATTAAGCGGTCTCTAGACAATGAGCAGTTCTTC,TRBJ2-1,few,TRBV11-2,-
CATSAGGRLETQYF,TGTGCCACCTCGGCAGGGGGGCGGTTAGAGACCCAGTACTTC,TRBJ2-5,-,TRBV7-9,-
CASSFGQGEQYF,TGTGCCAGCAGTTTCGGCCAGGGCGAGCAGTACTTC,TRBJ2-7,many,TRBV12-3/TRBV12-4,-
CASNSPGASYEQYF,TGTGCCAGCAACTCCCCTGGGGCCTCCTACGAGCAGTACTTC,TRBJ2-7,-,TRBV12-3/TRBV12-4,-
CASSFAQNSYEQYF,TGTGCCAGCAGCTTCGCGCAGAACTCCTACGAGCAGTACTTC,TRBJ2-7,many,TRBV7-2,-
CSSGGGSYNEQFF,TGCAGCTCTGGAGGGGGCAGCTACAATGAGCAGTTCTTC,TRBJ2-1,-,TRBV29-1,-
CASSLGQGLISNQPQHF,TGTGCCAGCAGTTTAGGGCAGGGATTGATTAGCAATCAGCCCCAGCATTTT,TRBJ1-5,many,TRBV12-3/TRBV12-4,-
CASSPLLRGYEQYF,TGTGCCAGCAGCCCCCTTTTGCGGGGATACGAGCAGTACTTC,TRBJ2-7,-,TRBV7-2,-
CASTGGLSYNEQFF,TGTGCCAGCACTGGGGGCCTTTCCTACAATGAGCAGTTCTTC,TRBJ2-1,-,TRBV27,-
CASSLFGGFDTGELFF,TGTGCCAGCAGTTTATTTGGGGGCTTCGACACCGGGGAGCTGTTTTTT,TRBJ2-2,-,TRBV27,-
CAWNPWRLRAYEQYF,TGTGCCTGGAACCCCTGGCGGTTGAGAGCCTACGAGCAGTACTTC,TRBJ2-7,few,TRBV30,-
CASSQDLGQNEQFF,TGCGCCAGCAGCCAAGATCTGGGACAAAATGAGCAGTTCTTC,TRBJ2-1,many,TRBV4-3,-
CASSDVIGSTGELFF,TGCGCCAGCAGCGATGTGATAGGGAGCACCGGGGAGCTGTTTTTT,TRBJ2-2,-,TRBV5-1,-
CSVRDRRSYEQYF,TGCAGCGTCCGGGACAGGCGCTCCTACGAGCAGTACTTC,TRBJ2-7,many,TRBV29-1,TRBD1
CASTPRQELREQYF,TGTGCCAGCACCCCCCGACAGGAACTACGAGAGCAGTACTTC,TRBJ2-7,-,TRBV6-2/TRBV6-3,-
CSVDYRGATDTQYF,TGCAGCGTTGATTATAGGGGCGCGACAGATACGCAGTATTTT,TRBJ2-3,many,TRBV29-1,-